The clone carrying this T cell receptor (beta chain) occurred a few times. TCRdb reanalysed the RACE reads using MiXCR and keeps one entry per CDR3 protein. The sample has 71,000 or so distinct CDR3 sequences, around 9.8% seen once. Stated time point: patch test 1, 2 weeks after DPC sensitization. Treatment described: therapeutic diphenylcyclopropenone sensitization with weekly scalp DPC. The entry originates in a study of human T cells and chemical hapten exposure. About the study: Predominantly women, the patients had alopecia areata, totalis or universalis.

The CDR3 is 18 residues long. V shed 1 base and J 4 bases; nucleotides not matched to a gene: 8. CDR1 is DFQATT and CDR2 is SNEGSKA in the germline V gene (reference sequence). The specimen comprised whole blood, sampled in connection with sensitization to the hapten diphenylcyclopropenone (DPC). The V gene is TRBV20-1, the J gene TRBJ2-2; 14 nucleotides line up with TRBD2. This clonotype originated in a woman aged 40 to 49 with alopecia areata. Some clones in this sample may be carry-over from other donors' samples. The CDR3 DNA is TGCAGTGCTAGAGCCCGGACTAGCGGGGGGTTTACCACCGGGGAGCTGTTTTTT. As protein: CSARARTSGGFTTGELFF.